This T cell receptor beta chain was sequenced during a study of blood T cell repertoires in COVID-19. The data were produced by immunoSEQ multiplex PCR, yet TCRdb's version contains in-frame clones alone and is incomplete. The repertoire holds 90,000 to 100,000 clones, with 65% to 85% as singletons. V lost 5 bases to trimming and J lost 7 bases, with 17 bases between them. The CDR3 covers 14 residues. The germline V gene has CDR1 SGHTA and CDR2 FQGNSA. This TCR came from an elderly woman with acute or convalescent COVID-19. The chain employs TRBV7-2 and TRBJ1-2; D is unresolved. Sample: peripheral blood. In DNA, the CDR3 is TGTGCCAGCAGCCCTATGGGAGGGAAAGGTGGCTACACCTTC. Translated: CASSPMGGKGGYTF.